The 12 T cell receptor beta chains given below trace back to one sample, sequenced in a study of Tregs in tolerant kidney transplant recipients. Repertoires were generated with immunoSEQ multiplex PCR, while TCRdb's copy carries only in-frame clones and drops some. The sample table includes 30,000 to 35,000 clones. The specimen comprised CD8+ T cells from blood, sampled before the transplant. The receptors derive from a human donor who received a combined kidney and bone marrow transplant.

The chain's CDR3 is CASSARPTGPSYNEQFF. CDR3 DNA, as far as it was read: TGTGCCAGCTCAGCAAGGCCAACAGGGCCCTCCTACAATGAG. V is TRBV18 and J is TRBJ2-1; D perhaps matches TRBD1 (6 bases). Read data end 3 residues before the CDR3 end; the end is taken from the germline J gene. Trimming removed 5 bases from V and 0 bases from J, with 17 bases in between. Germline CDR1 reads KGHSH; CDR2 reads LQKENI. The CDR3 loop spans 17 amino acids. The variable domain in full, with the rest retrieved from reference TRBV18 and TRBJ2-1, is NAGVMQNPRHLVRRRGQEARLRCSPMKGHSHVYWYRQLPEEGLKFMVYLQKENIIDESGMPKERFSAEFPKEGPSILRIQQVVRGDSAAYFCASSARPTGPSYNEQFFGPGTRLTVL.

In the case of this clone: The DNA ends 3 residues before the CDR3 does, and the rest of the CDR3 is filled in from the germline J gene. The rearrangement joins TRBV19 to TRBJ2-1; D is unclear. The CDR3 is 13 residues long. The germline gives CDR1 LNHDA, CDR2 SQIVND (reference sequence). V shed 3 bases and J shed 4 bases, with 7 bases lying between them. CDR3 sequence reads: CASSIEQYNEQFF. The CDR3 bases that were read are TGTGCCAGTAGTATTGAACAGTACAATGAG.

A remark on this clone: With the read ending 3 residues before the CDR3 end, the germline J gene is used to fill in that end. The rearrangement uses TRBV20-1 and TRBJ2-7; 8 bases map to TRBD2. Germline-derived CDR1 and CDR2 are DFQATT and SNEGSKA (reference sequence). The CDR3 is made up of 14 amino acids. The junction had 9 bases not matched to a gene; V was cut back by 6 bases and J by 2 bases. CDR3 sequence reads: CSAGGGIPAYEQYF. The part of the CDR3 DNA that was read is TGCAGTGCCGGGGGGGGGATACCGGCCTACGAG.

A note on this clone: The sequenced fragment ends 3 residues before the CDR3 boundary, so the rest is inferred from the germline J gene. The chain uses TRBV5-1 and TRBJ2-7; weak D call: TRBD1 (5 bases). Looked up from germline, CDR1 is SGHRS and CDR2 is YFSETQ. This CDR3 has 14 residues. With 0 bases removed from V and 4 bases from J, the gap between germline ends came to 11 bases. CDR3 bases read: TGCGCCAGCAGCTTGGGGACATACCCTTACGAG. This sequence encodes CASSLGTYPYE. The CDR3 in its entirety is CASSLGTYPYEQYF.

The sequenced CDR3 bases are TGTGCCAGCAGTCTAGGAGGTTCGAACACTGAA. As protein: CASSLGGSNTE. The whole CDR3 region reads CASSLGGSNTEAFF. The chain couples TRBV28 to TRBJ1-1; D uncertain. The read comes to an end 3 residues before the CDR3 does, leaving the germline J gene to fill in the end. Trimming left V 5 bases short and J 1 base short, with 11 bases between. The V gene's germline CDR1 is MDHEN and CDR2 SYDVKM. This CDR3 has 14 amino acids.

In regard to this clone: The observed sequence ends 3 residues before the CDR3 terminus, with the missing tail filled in from the germline J gene. The chain recombines TRBV5-4 with TRBJ1-1, with TRBD1 identical over 8 bases. This CDR3 spans 13 amino acids. Per the germline V gene, CDR1 is SGHNT and CDR2 is YYREEE (reference sequence). The V and J ends lost 4 bases and 3 bases, in that order; junction bases with no gene match: 2. The CDR3 protein is CASSPDRDTEAFF. The part of the CDR3 DNA that was read is TGTGCCAGCAGCCCGGACAGGGACACTGAA.

A word on this clone: The CDR3 extends 3 residues past the end of the read, so its final part is completed from the germline J gene. V usage is TRBV19 and J usage is TRBJ2-1; 11 positions agree with TRBD2. The CDR3 has 18 amino acids. V lost 3 bases and J lost 5; bases outside the gene matches: 12. The germline V gene encodes CDR1 LNHDA and CDR2 SQIVND (reference sequence). This CDR3 is CASSIPVSGGVPDNEQFF. CDR3 DNA (partial): TGTGCCAGTAGTATCCCAGTTAGCGGGGGGGTCCCTGACAATGAG.

About this clone: Coverage ceases 3 residues before the CDR3 finishes, and the germline J gene fills in the end. The genes are TRBV7-8 and TRBJ2-7, with D perhaps TRBD1 (5 bases). This CDR3 is 12 amino acids long. With 1 base removed from V and 5 bases from J, the gap between germline ends came to 6 bases. The germline CDR1 and CDR2 sequences are SGHVS and FQNEAQ. The CDR3 is CASSLVRDEQYF. The sequenced part of the CDR3 DNA is TGTGCCAGCAGCTTAGTCAGGGACGAG.

A word on this clone: With the read ending 3 residues before the CDR3 end, the germline J gene is used to fill in that end. The chain employs TRBV19 and TRBJ2-3; D is unclear. Per germline, CDR1 LNHDA and CDR2 SQIVND (reference sequence). CDR3 length equals 15 residues. Trimming cost V 0 bases and J 0 bases, with 7 bases left between them. The CDR3 protein is CASSIDSPSTDTQYF. The sequenced CDR3 bases are TGTGCCAGTAGTATAGATTCCCCGAGCACAGATACG.

A word on this clone: The sequence runs out 3 residues before the end of the CDR3; the remainder is reconstructed from the germline J gene. The chain couples TRBV6-2 or TRBV6-3 to TRBJ2-3; no definite D call. V was clipped by 8 bases and J by 3 bases, with 6 bases between them. There are 11 residues in the CDR3. CDR1 MNHEY and CDR2 SVGEGT come from the germline V gene. CDR3 DNA, as far as it was read: TGTGCCAGCGGGCGAACAGATACG. It encodes CASGRTDT. The full CDR3 is CASGRTDTQYF.

With respect to this clone: The read ends 3 residues early relative to the CDR3; the germline J gene fills the gap. The V call is TRBV29-1, the J call TRBJ2-3; D gene ambiguous. CDR3 length: 11 residues. V shed 8 bases and J shed 4 bases, with 10 bases lying between them. Germline CDR1 reads SQVTM; CDR2 reads ANQGSEA. The CDR3 sequence is CSIPLPDTQYF. The CDR3 DNA, read in part, is TGCAGCATCCCCCTACCAGATACG.

On this clone: The read falls 3 residues short of the CDR3 end, and the missing part is taken from the germline J gene. The chain uses TRBV19 and TRBJ2-3; 10 bases match TRBD2. The germline V gene encodes CDR1 LNHDA and CDR2 SQIVND (reference sequence). J gave up 0 bases and V 4 bases, and 13 bases lay outside the gene matches. The CDR3 loop spans 19 amino acids. CDR3 DNA, as far as it was read: TGTGCCAGTAGTACACCCACTAGCGGGGACTTCCATAGCACAGATACG. Protein sequence: CASSTPTSGDFHSTDT. From start to end, the CDR3 is CASSTPTSGDFHSTDTQYF.